This T cell receptor (beta chain) originates from a study of T cell repertoires in cytomegalovirus infection. Germline V gene data show CDR1 as MNHEY and CDR2 as SMNVEV (reference sequence). V gave up 6 bases and J gave up 7 bases; unmatched junction bases: 10. The CDR3 runs to 17 residues. TCRdb re-called the reads with MiXCR, one entry per CDR3 protein. The data contain some 940,000 distinct CDR3 sequences, 30% to 40% of them singletons. A note on this clonotype: Its antigen remains unknown.

The specimen comprised cultured CD8+ T cells from PBMCs, sampled from culture after CMV antigen stimulation. The chain uses TRBV27 and TRBJ2-2; 14 bases fit TRBD2. The origin of this receptor is a human donor in good health (CMV status not recorded). Some clones in this sample may be carry-over from other donors' samples. The CDR3 DNA follows: TGTGCCAGCAGAAGTGCGGGACTAGCGGGGGTGGACGGGGAGCTGTTTTTT. It translates to CASRSAGLAGVDGELFF.